Below, 22 T cell receptor beta chains from the same sample are listed, as sequenced in a study of identifying expanded T cells in peripheral blood. Method: immunoSEQ multiplex PCR; TCRdb's copy keeps in-frame clones and lacks some. The sample records around 90,000 clones, approximately 89% being singletons. The specimen was blood. All receptors derive from a person between 18 and 69 years old in good health.

There are many counts of this clone. The V and J genes are TRBV6-1 and TRBJ2-2; possible D gene TRBD2, 5 bases. The V gene lost 2 bases and the J gene lost 3 bases, with 10 bases spanning the gap. Germline CDR1 reads MNHNS; CDR2 reads SASEGT. The CDR3 totals 15 residues. The CDR3, as DNA: TGTGCCAGCAGTGAAAGCGGATCCCACACCGGGGAGCTGTTTTTT. Protein: CASSESGSHTGELFF.

The chain combines TRBV27 with TRBJ2-1; TRBD1 matches 7 bases. CDR1 MNHEY and CDR2 SMNVEV come from the germline V gene (reference sequence). V lost 7 bases to trimming and J lost 6 bases; unmatched junction nucleotides: 12. The CDR3 contains 15 residues. As DNA, the CDR3 is TGTGCCAGCAACCCACAGGGGTCCTCGGGCAATGAGCAGTTCTTC. This codes for CASNPQGSSGNEQFF.

The chain joins TRBV30 to TRBJ1-2, with D possibly TRBD1 on 5 matching bases. This CDR3 region has 14 residues. V was pared by 2 bases and J by 4 bases, with 14 bases between. Germline CDR1 reads GTSNPN; CDR2 reads SVGIG (reference sequence). This chain's CDR3 is CAWSSGTSVYGYTF. In DNA, the CDR3 is TGTGCCTGGAGTTCCGGGACTTCCGTCTATGGCTACACCTTC.

The rearrangement uses TRBV9 and TRBJ2-1; a possible D gene is TRBD2 (7 bases). Germline V gene data show CDR1 as SGDLS and CDR2 as YYNGEE. This CDR3 is built from 15 residues. With 0 bases removed from V and 9 bases from J, the gap between germline ends came to 16 bases. CDR3 amino acids: CASSVVGGGTSEQFF. CDR3 nucleotides: TGTGCCAGCAGCGTAGTGGGCGGGGGCACTTCTGAGCAGTTCTTC. Filled out from reference TRBV9 and TRBJ2-1, the complete variable domain reads DSGVTQTPKHLITATGQRVTLRCSPRSGDLSVYWYQQSLDQGLQFLIQYYNGEERAKGNILERFSAQQFPDLHSELNLSSLELGDSALYFCASSVVGGGTSEQFFGPGTRLTVL.

This chain connects TRBV4-3 to TRBJ2-3; 8 nucleotides agree with TRBD1. With V trimmed by 4 bases and J by 5 bases, 14 bases remained unmatched. The germline CDR1 and CDR2 sequences are LGHNA and YSLEER. The length of the CDR3 is 17 residues. This chain's CDR3 is CASSPSSGQGPRDTQYF. In nucleotides, the CDR3 is TGCGCCAGCAGCCCCTCCTCCGGACAGGGTCCCCGAGATACGCAGTATTTT.

This chain links TRBV5-6 with TRBJ2-7, with D perhaps TRBD1 or TRBD2 (5 bases each). Deletions cut 0 bases from V and 1 base from J, with 11 bases between. The germline CDR1 and CDR2 sequences are SGHDT and YYEEEE. This CDR3 has 15 amino acids. CDR3 residues: CASSLGDARSYEQYF. CDR3 bases: TGTGCCAGCAGCTTGGGGGACGCCCGGTCCTACGAGCAGTACTTC.

The chain has TRBV5-1 and TRBJ1-3; TRBD1 agrees at 8 bases. The length of the CDR3 is 15 residues. Germline loops: CDR1 SGHRS, CDR2 YFSETQ. Trimming cost V 4 bases and J 1 base; bases outside gene matches: 4. For the CDR3, the DNA is TGCGCCAGCAGCGTGCAGGGGGCTTCTGGAAACACCATATATTTT. It codes for CASSVQGASGNTIYF. The variable domain in full, completed from reference TRBV5-1 and TRBJ1-3, reads KAGVTQTPRYLIKTRGQQVTLSCSPISGHRSVSWYQQTPGQGLQFLFEYFSETQRNKGNFPGRFSGRQFSNSRSEMNVSTLELGDSALYLCASSVQGASGNTIYFGEGSWLTVV.

The chain has TRBV6-5 and TRBJ2-2; D uncertain. Germline V gene data show CDR1 as MNHEY and CDR2 as SVGAGI. CDR3 length: 13 amino acids. Trimming left V 2 bases short and J 2 bases short, with 3 bases between. The CDR3 here is CASSYTNTGELFF. The CDR3 bases are TGTGCCAGCAGTTACACTAACACCGGGGAGCTGTTTTTT.

The gene calls are TRBV5-4 and TRBJ1-2; D is undetermined. Trimming removed 5 bases at V and 2 bases at J, with 16 bases between. This CDR3 has 15 residues. Germline loops: CDR1 SGHNT, CDR2 YYREEE (reference sequence). Written as DNA, the CDR3 is TGTGCCAGCAGTTACGGACTCGAATACAACTATGGCTACACCTTC. Translated, it gives CASSYGLEYNYGYTF.

The chain uses TRBV21-1 and TRBJ2-4. TRBV21-1 is classified as a pseudogene. This CDR3 region has 14 residues. The CDR3 region has the DNA TGTGCCAGCAAGCCGGAACGGTACAAAAACATTCAGTACTTC. This gives the protein CASKPERYKNIQYF.

The gene calls are TRBV7-2 and TRBJ2-7; 12 nucleotides agree with TRBD2. The CDR3 loop spans 14 amino acids. Germline V CDR1 and CDR2: SGHTA, FQGNSA. V lost 5 bases, J lost 7 bases, and 6 bases stayed unmatched. The DNA for the CDR3 is TGTGCCAGCAGCCCGACTAGCGGGAGCCGAGAGCAGTACTTC. It specifies CASSPTSGSREQYF.

V gene TRBV5-1 combines with J gene TRBJ1-6; tentatively, D is TRBD1 (6 bases). The CDR3 contains 18 residues. The V end lost 4 bases, the J end lost 8 bases, and 25 bases lay between the germline ends. The germline V gene has CDR1 SGHRS and CDR2 YFSETQ. The CDR3 here is CASSPRWSGRTADSPLHF. The DNA for the CDR3 is TGCGCCAGCAGCCCGAGGTGGTCTGGTCGGACAGCGGATTCACCCCTCCACTTT.

This clone was seen once. The genes are TRBV5-4 and TRBJ2-1; 9 nucleotides agree with TRBD1. The length of the CDR3 is 14 residues. V lost 4 bases to trimming and J lost 6 bases; unmatched junction nucleotides: 5. Germline loops: CDR1 SGHNT, CDR2 YYREEE (reference sequence). Written as DNA, the CDR3 is TGTGCCAGCAGCCGGGGACAGGGCCGCAATGAGCAGTTCTTC. Its translation: CASSRGQGRNEQFF.

This chain joins TRBV9 and TRBJ1-1, with TRBD1 matching over 12 bases. The CDR3 spans 18 residues. Germline CDR1 reads SGDLS; CDR2 reads YYNGEE. The J segment lost 0 bases and the V segment lost 4 bases, leaving 10 bases of the junction unmatched. CDR3 sequence (DNA): TGTGCCAGCAGCCCCTCCGGGACAGGGGGCCTTTTGAACACTGAAGCTTTCTTT. Protein: CASSPSGTGGLLNTEAFF.

V and J are TRBV10-2 and TRBJ1-6; 9 nucleotides line up with TRBD1. CDR1 is WSHSY and CDR2 is SAAADI in the germline V gene. Unmatched junction bases numbered 5, after V lost 8 bases and J lost 9 bases. The CDR3 runs to 13 residues. As DNA, the CDR3 is TGCGCCAGCGGGGGGGACAGGGCTTCACCCCTCCACTTT. Protein sequence: CASGGDRASPLHF.

The chain carries TRBV5-1 and TRBJ2-3; D is perhaps TRBD1 (6 bases). The CDR3 is 13 amino acids. Germline assignment: CDR1 SGHRS and CDR2 YFSETQ. Trimming took off 4 bases at V and 10 bases at J, with 16 bases between the two ends. CDR3 DNA: TGCGCCAGCAGCCCGACCTATGACAGGCCGCAGTATTTT. This encodes CASSPTYDRPQYF. The entire variable domain, with the rest obtained from reference TRBV5-1 and TRBJ2-3, is as follows: KAGVTQTPRYLIKTRGQQVTLSCSPISGHRSVSWYQQTPGQGLQFLFEYFSETQRNKGNFPGRFSGRQFSNSRSEMNVSTLELGDSALYLCASSPTYDRPQYFGPGTRLTVL.

The J gene is TRBJ2-3, the V gene TRBV19; D is undetermined. Germline-derived CDR1 and CDR2 are LNHDA and SQIVND (reference sequence). Trimming shortened V by 7 bases and J by 0 bases, and 14 bases separated the two germline ends. CDR3 length: 15 residues. The CDR3 nucleotides read TGTGCCAGTACTTCACTGATGACTAGCACAGATACGCAGTATTTT. Its translation: CASTSLMTSTDTQYF. The full variable domain, completed using reference TRBV19 and TRBJ2-3, is DGGITQSPKYLFRKEGQNVTLSCEQNLNHDAMYWYRQDPGQGLRLIYYSQIVNDFQKGDIAEGYSVSREKKESFPLTVTSAQKNPTAFYLCASTSLMTSTDTQYFGPGTRLTVL.

V is TRBV18 and J is TRBJ2-3; 7 bases are shared with TRBD1. Trimming took 4 bases from V and 2 from J; bases not matched to a gene: 9. The germline V gene has CDR1 KGHSH and CDR2 LQKENI. The CDR3 has 16 amino acids. In nucleotides, the CDR3 is TGTGCCAGCTCACGATATGGACAGGCGAACACAGATACGCAGTATTTT. Protein product: CASSRYGQANTDTQYF.

The chain couples TRBV7-3 to TRBJ2-1; D gene uncertain. Trimming took 5 bases from V and 2 from J, leaving 16 bases between them. The CDR3 runs 16 residues. Germline assignment: CDR1 SGHTA and CDR2 FQGTGA. The CDR3 DNA is TGTGCCAGCAGCCGAGCTCTTAGGTGGACCTACAATGAGCAGTTCTTC. This codes for CASSRALRWTYNEQFF. Combining the CDR3 with reference TRBV7-3 and TRBJ2-1 gives the whole variable domain GAGVSQTPSNKVTEKGKYVELRCDPISGHTALYWYRQSLGQGPEFLIYFQGTGAADDSGLPNDRFFAVRPEGSVSTLKIQRTERGDSAVYLCASSRALRWTYNEQFFGPGTRLTVL.

This sequence joins TRBV6-1 and TRBJ1-2, with 7 nucleotides matching TRBD1. CDR1 and CDR2 (germline): MNHNS, SASEGT. V shed 6 bases, J shed 5 bases, and the junction held 6 bases outside the gene matches. CDR3 length equals 13 residues. The CDR3 loop reads CASSAGQTYGYTF. The CDR3 DNA is TGTGCCAGCAGCGCGGGACAGACTTATGGCTACACCTTC.

V gene TRBV4-1 combines with J gene TRBJ1-6; 8 bases map to TRBD1. From germline, CDR1 is MGHRA and CDR2 YSYEKL. The CDR3 consists of 18 residues. The trim removed 0 bases at V and 1 base at J, leaving 5 bases unmatched. The CDR3 region is CASSQDRGRSSYNSPLHF. CDR3 coding DNA: TGCGCCAGCAGCCAAGACAGGGGGCGTTCGTCCTATAATTCACCCCTCCACTTT.

This rearrangement joins TRBV12-5 to TRBJ2-1; 11 positions match TRBD2. With 4 bases clipped from V and 8 bases from J, the junction kept 10 bases outside the gene matches. CDR1 and CDR2 (germline): LGHNT, FRNRAP. The CDR3 sequence is 16 residues long. The CDR3 bases are TGTGCTAGTGGTTCGGTACTAGCGGGAGAATCAGATGAGCAGTTCTTC. Protein sequence: CASGSVLAGESDEQFF.